This T cell receptor (beta chain) originates from a study of cytomegalovirus exposure and HLA in healthy donors. Study-level information: Previous work identified 95 million to 120 million unique TCR beta sequences from about 179 million T cells. Findings and limits, study-wide: The study recorded 150 to 200 TCR beta chains that were cytomegalovirus-associated. A later analysis reported that several of the most significant clusters appeared to be linked to common viral pathogens, among them Epstein-Barr virus.

Primers: 60 Vbeta forward and 13 Jbeta reverse. Sequencing used immunoSEQ multiplex PCR; TCRdb keeps in-frame clones, though not all of them. The sample lists 81,000 or so clones; around 80% were seen once. This clone was detected only once. Its antigen is not identified. Germline lookup yields CDR1 SGHNT and CDR2 YYREEE (reference sequence). CDR3 length equals 13 residues. Trimming removed 10 bases from V and 8 bases from J; junction bases left unmatched: 11. The origin of this receptor is a man in his fifties or sixties in good health and CMV-seropositive. Source material: PBMCs. The chain has TRBV5-4 and TRBJ2-1, with 8 positions matching TRBD2. The CDR3 nucleotides are TGTGCCGTACTAGCGGATGAATACTATGAGCAGTTCTTC. Its translation is CAVLADEYYEQFF.